A single sample is the source of the 8 T cell receptor beta chains below, sequenced in a study of cytomegalovirus exposure and HLA in healthy donors. Primers for the PCR totalled 60 Vbeta and 13 Jbeta. Profiling relied on immunoSEQ multiplex PCR, and the TCRdb table lists in-frame clones only, not all of them. The data show under 200,000 clones, less than 90% seen once. The material sequenced was PBMCs. The origin of the receptors is a woman between 45 and 60 years old in good health and CMV-seropositive.

The J gene is TRBJ2-3, the V gene TRBV19, with unresolved D. Deletions cut 6 bases from V and 2 bases from J, with 12 bases between. Germline lookup yields CDR1 LNHDA and CDR2 SQIVND (reference sequence). The CDR3 length is 14 residues. The DNA of the CDR3 is TGTGCCAGTAGCTTCTTGGCGGCCACAGATACGCAGTATTTT. Protein sequence: CASSFLAATDTQYF.

The rearrangement uses TRBV5-1 and TRBJ2-1; possibly TRBD2 for D (6 bases). The CDR3 length is 17 residues. V was trimmed by 1 base and J by 0 bases, leaving 14 bases between them. CDR1 and CDR2 (germline): SGHRS, YFSETQ. CDR3 coding DNA: TGCGCCAGCAGCTTGTTAGCGGAGACCCCCTCCTACAATGAGCAGTTCTTC. Encoded protein: CASSLLAETPSYNEQFF.

The V call is TRBV29-1, the J call TRBJ1-4; a weak D match, TRBD1 (6 bases). The CDR3 loop spans 12 amino acids. Trimming pared 5 bases from V and 8 bases from J, leaving 12 bases between. Germline V gives CDR1 SQVTM, CDR2 ANQGSEA. CDR3 loop: CSVRGAGEKLFF. The CDR3 region has the DNA TGCAGCGTTCGGGGGGCTGGCGAAAAACTGTTTTTT.

This clone was observed a handful of times. The genes are TRBV5-1 and TRBJ1-1; D unclear. This CDR3 spans 14 amino acids. Germline lookup yields CDR1 SGHRS and CDR2 YFSETQ. The V and J ends lost 4 bases and 1 base respectively, with 11 bases between them. CDR3: CASSAIARNTEAFF. DNA for the CDR3: TGCGCCAGCAGCGCTATTGCTAGGAACACTGAAGCTTTCTTT. Full variable domain (rest looked up from reference TRBV5-1 and TRBJ1-1): KAGVTQTPRYLIKTRGQQVTLSCSPISGHRSVSWYQQTPGQGLQFLFEYFSETQRNKGNFPGRFSGRQFSNSRSEMNVSTLELGDSALYLCASSAIARNTEAFFGQGTRLTVV.

This sequence joins TRBV28 and TRBJ1-2; TRBD1 matches at 9 bases. This CDR3 is built from 16 residues. Germline lookup yields CDR1 MDHEN and CDR2 SYDVKM. Trimming took 8 bases from V and 4 from J; bases not matched to a gene: 14. The CDR3 bases are TGTGCCAGCTACGGGGACAGGGCCCCAAATTCCTATGGCTACACCTTC. Its protein is CASYGDRAPNSYGYTF.

This clone was observed once. The rearrangement links TRBV7-2 to TRBJ1-1, with D tentatively TRBD1 (5 bases). V shed 5 bases and J shed 5 bases, with 12 bases lying between them. This CDR3 is 13 amino acids long. Germline CDR1 and CDR2: SGHTA and FQGNSA. In nucleotides, the CDR3 is TGTGCCAGCAGCCCTAGTGGGGGGACTGAAGCTTTCTTT. Its translation is CASSPSGGTEAFF.

The chain employs TRBV6-6 and TRBJ1-4; 7 nucleotides agree with TRBD1. The CDR3 is made up of 15 amino acids. Germline V gene lookup returns CDR1 MNHNY and CDR2 SVGAGI (reference sequence). After removal of 0 bases from V and 3 bases from J, the junction contained 1 base not matched to a gene. CDR3: CASSYSGQPNEKLFF. The CDR3 nucleotides are TGTGCCAGCAGTTACTCGGGACAGCCTAATGAAAAACTGTTTTTT.

The rearrangement joins TRBV11-2 to TRBJ2-5; 9 bases agree with TRBD2. Germline CDR1 reads SGHAT; CDR2 reads FQNNGV. This CDR3 has 14 residues. V gave up 5 bases and J gave up 5 bases; unmatched junction bases: 6. The CDR3 bases are TGTGCCAGCAGCCCCCAAGCGGGAGGTGAGACCCAGTACTTC. Residues: CASSPQAGGETQYF.